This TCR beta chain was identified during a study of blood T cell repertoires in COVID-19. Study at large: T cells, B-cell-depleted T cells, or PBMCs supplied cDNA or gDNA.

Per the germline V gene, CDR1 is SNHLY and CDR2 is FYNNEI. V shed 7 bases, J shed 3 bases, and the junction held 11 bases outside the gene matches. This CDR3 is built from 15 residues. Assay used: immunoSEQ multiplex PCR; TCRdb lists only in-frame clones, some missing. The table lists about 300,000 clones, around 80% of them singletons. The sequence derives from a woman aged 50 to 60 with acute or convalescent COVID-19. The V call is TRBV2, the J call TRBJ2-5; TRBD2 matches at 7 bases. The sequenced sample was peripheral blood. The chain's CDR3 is CASTRRWLAEETQYF. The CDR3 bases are TGTGCCAGCACCAGAAGGTGGCTAGCGGAAGAGACCCAGTACTTC.